What follows describes a single T cell receptor (beta chain). What it binds is unknown. This specimen belongs to a study of shared clonotypes between healthy human individuals. Whole-study results and caveats: Investigators collected only blood, and repertoires in tissues likely differ.

TCRdb keeps only in-frame clones here, not all; method: immunoSEQ multiplex PCR. The data contain under 700,000 clones, roughly 95% of them singletons. CD45RO-negative CD8 cells positively selected for CCR7 made up the naive population, which excluded terminally differentiated effector memory CD45RA+ cells. The specimen was naive CD8+ T cells sorted from blood. This TCR derives from a woman in her twenties or thirties in good health.

The CDR3 DNA sequence: TGTGCCAGCAGCCCCGGGACAGGGGGCTGGAATGAGCAGTTCTTC. It translates to CASSPGTGGWNEQFF. This chain uses TRBV27 with TRBJ2-1, with 12 bases fitting TRBD1. This CDR3 contains 15 residues. Germline V gene sequence: CDR1 MNHEY, CDR2 SMNVEV (reference sequence). V lost 6 bases to trimming and J lost 7 bases; unmatched junction nucleotides: 7.